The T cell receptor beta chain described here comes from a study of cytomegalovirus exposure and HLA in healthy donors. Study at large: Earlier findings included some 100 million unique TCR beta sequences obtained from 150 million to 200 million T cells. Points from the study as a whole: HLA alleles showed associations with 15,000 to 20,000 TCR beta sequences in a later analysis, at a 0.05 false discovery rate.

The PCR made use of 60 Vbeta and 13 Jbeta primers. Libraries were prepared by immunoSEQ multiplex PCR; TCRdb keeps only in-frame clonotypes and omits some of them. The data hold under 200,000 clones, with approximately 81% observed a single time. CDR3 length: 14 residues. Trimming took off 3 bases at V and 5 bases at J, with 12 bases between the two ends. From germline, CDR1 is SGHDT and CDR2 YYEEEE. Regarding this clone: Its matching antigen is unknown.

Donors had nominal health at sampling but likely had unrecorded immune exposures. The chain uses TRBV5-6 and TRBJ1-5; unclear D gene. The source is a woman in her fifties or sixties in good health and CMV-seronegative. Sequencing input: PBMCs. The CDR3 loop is CASSWAGGDQPQHF. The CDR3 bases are TGTGCCAGCAGCTGGGCGGGCGGGGATCAGCCCCAGCATTTT.